The 11 T cell receptor beta chains presented below share a single source sample, sequenced in a study of blood T cell repertoires in COVID-19. Repertoires were generated with immunoSEQ multiplex PCR, while TCRdb's copy carries only in-frame clones and drops some. The table shows 210,000 or so clones, with approximately 80% occurring only once. The sample was peripheral blood. The receptors stem from a woman of 80 years or more with acute or convalescent COVID-19.

V usage is TRBV7-9 and J usage is TRBJ2-3, with a weak D call TRBD2 (5 bases). The CDR3 runs 13 residues. Trimming stripped 7 bases from V and 6 bases from J, with 14 bases between. The germline gives CDR1 SEHNR, CDR2 FQNEAQ (reference sequence). The CDR3 region is CASNNPSGDTQYF. DNA for the CDR3: TGTGCCAGCAATAATCCTTCGGGGGATACGCAGTATTTT.

The chain links TRBV2 to TRBJ2-1, with D perhaps matching TRBD2 (5 bases). There are 14 residues in the CDR3. The germline V gene encodes CDR1 SNHLY and CDR2 FYNNEI. The V end was cut by 2 bases, the J end by 6 bases, with 11 bases between. CDR3 nucleotides: TGTGCCAGCAGTGAAAGGACTTCTTCCAATGAGCAGTTCTTC. Its protein is CASSERTSSNEQFF. The full variable domain, in which reference TRBV2 and TRBJ2-1 provide the parts outside the CDR3, is EPEVTQTPSHQVTQMGQEVILRCVPISNHLYFYWYRQILGQKVEFLVSFYNNEISEKSEIFDDQFSVERPDGSNFTLKIRSTKLEDSAMYFCASSERTSSNEQFFGPGTRLTVL.

V is TRBV28 and J is TRBJ1-1; D gene unclear. The germline V gene encodes CDR1 MDHEN and CDR2 SYDVKM. This CDR3 has 13 amino acids. Trimming took 2 bases from V and 7 from J, leaving 11 bases between them. The CDR3 loop reads CASSLPPRGEAFF. In DNA, the CDR3 is TGTGCCAGCAGTTTACCCCCCCGGGGTGAAGCTTTCTTT.

The rearrangement joins TRBV9 to TRBJ2-5; 10 nucleotides line up with TRBD2. The CDR3 extends over 14 amino acids. Germline values: CDR1 SGDLS, CDR2 YYNGEE. Unmatched junction bases numbered 7, after V lost 4 bases and J lost 7 bases. DNA of the CDR3: TGTGCCAGCAGCATCGGACTAGCGGAAGGGACCCAGTACTTC. Residues: CASSIGLAEGTQYF.

A few counts support this clone. The chain joins TRBV7-2 to TRBJ1-2, with 10 positions matching TRBD1. The CDR3 sequence is 14 residues long. Germline V gene sequence: CDR1 SGHTA, CDR2 FQGNSA. V lost 3 bases, J lost 7 bases, and 5 bases stayed unmatched. CDR3 amino acids: CASSFGQGVFGYTF. The CDR3 DNA is TGTGCCAGCAGCTTTGGACAGGGGGTTTTTGGCTACACCTTC.

This chain joins TRBV7-3 and TRBJ1-5; 8 positions agree with TRBD1. The CDR3 loop spans 13 amino acids. Germline V gives CDR1 SGHTA, CDR2 FQGTGA. V trimming: 5 bases; J trimming: 5 bases; junction bases outside the gene matches: 2. CDR3 residues: CASSMGQDQPQHF. For the CDR3, the DNA is TGTGCCAGCAGCATGGGACAGGATCAGCCCCAGCATTTT.

V and J are TRBV29-1 and TRBJ1-2; 7 positions match TRBD1. CDR3 length: 14 amino acids. Losses at the gene ends were 4 bases for V and 0 bases for J; bases not matched to a gene: 5. CDR1 SQVTM and CDR2 ANQGSEA come from the germline V gene. CDR3 nucleotides: TGCAGCGTTGTGGCCGGGACAGCTAACTATGGCTACACCTTC. Translating gives CSVVAGTANYGYTF.

This chain connects TRBV11-3 to TRBJ2-1, with 13 bases lining up with TRBD2. The CDR3 length is 15 residues. Germline CDR1 and CDR2: SGHNT and YENEEA. Trimming cost V 4 bases and J 9 bases; bases outside gene matches: 6. CDR3 residues: CASSSLAGGLSEQFF. The CDR3 DNA reads TGTGCCAGCAGCTCACTAGCGGGGGGGCTTTCTGAGCAGTTCTTC.

CDR3 in DNA: TGTGCCACCAGTGGGCAACAGGGGGCACTGGAGACCCAGTACTTC. As protein: CATSGQQGALETQYF. The genes are TRBV24-1 and TRBJ2-5; TRBD1 matches at 9 bases. CDR3 length: 15 amino acids. After removal of 5 bases from V and 5 bases from J, the junction contained 8 bases not matched to a gene. Germline CDR1 and CDR2: KGHDR and SFDVKD.

The rearrangement joins TRBV5-8 to TRBJ2-3; 9 nucleotides match TRBD2. The CDR3 loop spans 15 amino acids. The ends lost 4 bases at V and 4 bases at J; junction bases unmatched: 7. Looked up from germline, CDR1 is SGHTS and CDR2 is YDEGEE. The CDR3 here is CASSPPGLAPDTQYF. DNA for the CDR3: TGTGCCAGCAGCCCCCCGGGACTAGCCCCAGATACGCAGTATTTT.

This clone was observed a handful of times. This chain links TRBV30 with TRBJ1-1; weak D call: TRBD1 (5 bases). CDR1 is GTSNPN and CDR2 is SVGIG in the germline V gene (reference sequence). V lost 0 bases to trimming and J lost 4 bases, with 18 bases between them. The CDR3 is made up of 16 amino acids. In DNA form, the CDR3 reads TGTGCCTGGAGTGTAATTGTAACGGTAAGGGGCACTGAAGCTTTCTTT. Protein sequence: CAWSVIVTVRGTEAFF.